These 16 T cell receptor beta chains share one sample of origin, sequenced in a study of CD8+ T cells in alopecia areata. RNA extraction was followed by reverse transcription into cDNA, which acted as the sequencing template. Sequenced by immunoSEQ multiplex PCR; TCRdb stores in-frame clones only, minus some. The profile shows about 270,000 clones, 60% of them singletons. Treatment: oral pan-JAK inhibitor, 5-10 mg twice daily. This specimen consisted of CD4+ T cells sorted from blood, obtained at roughly week 52, from a patient treated with tofacitinib. All receptors come from a human donor with alopecia areata.

This clone was recorded a few times. This rearrangement joins TRBV30 to TRBJ2-6; D is ambiguous. Trimming pared 3 bases from V and 0 bases from J, leaving 18 bases between. The CDR3 consists of 18 residues. Germline V gives CDR1 GTSNPN, CDR2 SVGIG (reference sequence). CDR3 amino acids: CAWSLRVSAFSGANVLTF. CDR3 coding DNA: TGTGCCTGGAGCCTCAGAGTTTCAGCCTTCTCTGGGGCCAACGTCCTGACTTTC.

V is TRBV6-5 and J is TRBJ2-7; TRBD1 aligns across 7 bases. Germline lookup yields CDR1 MNHEY and CDR2 SVGAGI. The CDR3 extends over 14 amino acids. V dropped 5 bases and J dropped 2; count of bases not matched to a gene: 6. In DNA, the CDR3 is TGTGCCAGCAGTCGCCGACAGGGCACCTACGAGCAGTACTTC. This codes for CASSRRQGTYEQYF.

A word on this clone: The sample holds other DNA sequences that translate to the same CDR3. The J gene is TRBJ1-1, the V gene TRBV29-1; the D is unclear. Germline V CDR1 and CDR2: SQVTM, ANQGSEA. Deletions cut 4 bases from V and 6 bases from J, with 6 bases between. The CDR3 consists of 10 residues. The CDR3 is CSVVGAEAFF. The CDR3 bases are TGCAGCGTTGTGGGTGCTGAAGCTTTCTTT. The full variable domain, in which reference TRBV29-1 and TRBJ1-1 provide the parts outside the CDR3, is SAVISQKPSRDICQRGTSLTIQCQVDSQVTMMFWYRQQPGQSLTLIATANQGSEATYESGFVIDKFPISRPNLTFSTLTVSNMSPEDSSIYLCSVVGAEAFFGQGTRLTVV.

This clone was detected only once. The chain has TRBV5-1 and TRBJ1-4, with D uncertain. Germline CDR1 reads SGHRS; CDR2 reads YFSETQ. Trimming pared 4 bases from V and 0 bases from J, leaving 10 bases between. CDR3 size: 15 residues. The CDR3 DNA sequence: TGCGCCAGCAGCCCCCGGATTTCAACTAATGAAAAACTGTTTTTT. As protein: CASSPRISTNEKLFF.

The chain carries TRBV30 and TRBJ2-5; maybe TRBD2 (6 bases). The CDR3 extends over 12 amino acids. In germline, CDR1 is GTSNPN, CDR2 SVGIG (reference sequence). Trimming shortened V by 5 bases and J by 2 bases, and 9 bases separated the two germline ends. This CDR3 is CAWAGFQETQYF. The CDR3, as DNA: TGTGCCTGGGCGGGGTTTCAAGAGACCCAGTACTTC.

Of note for this clone: At one end, the junction sequence differs from germline, possibly due to a read error. The CDR3 DNA reads as TGCGCCAGCAGCCTGCACAGGGATAGCAATCAGCCCCAGCATTTT. Translated, it gives CASSLHRDSNQPQHF. This sequence joins TRBV7-3 and TRBJ1-5; TRBD1 is a possible D gene (6 bases). This CDR3 region has 15 residues. Germline V gene sequence: CDR1 SGHTA, CDR2 FQGTGA.

This clone was found a few times. The chain uses TRBV5-1 and TRBJ2-7; D gene unclear. Germline V gene lookup returns CDR1 SGHRS and CDR2 YFSETQ. The CDR3 is made up of 14 amino acids. Trimming left V 1 base short and J 4 bases short, with 12 bases between. The DNA of the CDR3 is TGCGCCAGCAGCTTGAGTCCAGCTTATTACGAGCAGTACTTC. Protein product: CASSLSPAYYEQYF.

The chain links TRBV5-6 to TRBJ2-7; D gene ambiguous. CDR1 is SGHDT and CDR2 is YYEEEE in the germline V gene. The CDR3 loop spans 16 amino acids. V shed 1 base and J shed 0 bases, with 14 bases lying between them. CDR3 region: CASSLLFQDDSYEQYF. For the CDR3, the DNA is TGTGCCAGCAGCTTGTTGTTCCAGGACGACTCCTACGAGCAGTACTTC. Based on the CDR3 plus reference TRBV5-6 and TRBJ2-7, the full variable domain is DAGVTQSPTHLIKTRGQQVTLRCSPKSGHDTVSWYQQALGQGPQFIFQYYEEEERQRGNFPDRFSGHQFPNYSSELNVNALLLGDSALYLCASSLLFQDDSYEQYFGPGTRLTVT.

The gene calls are TRBV21-1 and TRBJ1-2. TRBV21-1 is a listed pseudogene. The CDR3 extends over 17 amino acids. The chain's CDR3 is CASSKSLGEIGGDGYTF. DNA for the CDR3: TGTGCCAGCAGCAAATCACTCGGGGAAATAGGAGGAGATGGCTACACCTTC.

The rearrangement joins TRBV9 to TRBJ1-1; no reliable D call. CDR3 size: 14 residues. Trimming stripped 0 bases from V and 6 bases from J, with 12 bases between. Germline V gene data show CDR1 as SGDLS and CDR2 as YYNGEE. In DNA form, the CDR3 reads TGTGCCAGCAGCGTAGTAGGGAGAGGCGCTGAAGCTTTCTTT. It is translated as CASSVVGRGAEAFF.

This clone was counted a single time. The chain couples TRBV19 to TRBJ2-1, with TRBD1 as a possible D gene (5 bases). CDR1 LNHDA and CDR2 SQIVND come from the germline V gene (reference sequence). The CDR3 loop spans 15 amino acids. V shed 7 bases and J shed 6 bases, with 19 bases lying between them. CDR3 residues: CASKVRTLNTNEQFF. DNA for the CDR3: TGTGCCAGTAAAGTCAGGACACTCAATACCAATGAGCAGTTCTTC.

In regard to this clone: This specimen includes other DNA sequences encoding the same CDR3. This rearrangement joins TRBV15 to TRBJ2-5; 8 positions match TRBD2. Germline assignment: CDR1 LNHNV and CDR2 YYDKDF (reference sequence). The CDR3 runs 17 residues. Unmatched junction bases numbered 14, after V lost 1 base and J lost 7 bases. The CDR3 bases are TGTGCCACCAGCAGAGTGGGGGCTAGCGGCCGGGGGGGGACCCAGTACTTC. This gives the protein CATSRVGASGRGGTQYF.

The chain's CDR3 is CASSRGLAREQFF. In DNA, the CDR3 is TGTGCCAGCAGTCGGGGACTGGCTCGGGAGCAGTTCTTC. J is TRBJ2-1 and V is TRBV7-2, with a tentative D call TRBD2 (6 bases). V was cut by 6 bases and J by 10 bases, with 16 bases left in between. Germline loops: CDR1 SGHTA, CDR2 FQGNSA. The CDR3 spans 13 residues.

V usage is TRBV14 and J usage is TRBJ2-1, with TRBD2 as a possible D gene (5 bases). V was cut by 0 bases and J by 6 bases, with 6 bases left in between. The CDR3 runs 13 residues. The germline V gene encodes CDR1 SGHDN and CDR2 FVKESK. The CDR3 loop reads CASSQDRGNEQFF. The CDR3 DNA follows: TGTGCCAGCAGCCAAGATCGGGGCAATGAGCAGTTCTTC.

This clone was recorded only once. The chain couples TRBV29-1 to TRBJ1-1; D may be TRBD1 (5 bases). V lost 5 bases and J 4 bases, leaving 11 bases between the germline ends. The CDR3 runs to 12 residues. CDR1 SQVTM and CDR2 ANQGSEA come from the germline V gene. The CDR3, as DNA: TGCAGCGTTCGGCCCCAGGGCACTGAAGCTTTCTTT. Its translation is CSVRPQGTEAFF.

This clone was found a few times. The chain links TRBV27 to TRBJ1-2, with no clear D. The CDR3 length is 13 residues. CDR1 and CDR2 (germline): MNHEY, SMNVEV (reference sequence). V was trimmed by 3 bases and J by 3 bases, leaving 8 bases between them. The CDR3 loop reads CASSLVPDYGYTF. Here the CDR3 DNA reads TGTGCCAGCAGTTTGGTGCCAGACTATGGCTACACCTTC.